The present entry profiles one T cell receptor beta chain with its context. From germline, CDR1 is SQVTM and CDR2 ANQGSEA. V was cut by 8 bases and J by 8 bases, with 21 bases left in between. The CDR3 has 13 residues. Produced via immunoSEQ multiplex PCR; TCRdb's table is partial and in-frame only. Among around 130,000 clones listed, about 94% were seen once. The data were obtained in a study of T cell changes during pregnancy in multiple sclerosis. Sequences were derived from peripheral blood, sampled before pregnancy. This TCR came from a female donor with multiple sclerosis, enrolled in a pregnancy study. The chain carries TRBV29-1 and TRBJ1-2; unclear D gene. CDR3 in amino acids: CSSPSYDASGYTF. Here the CDR3 DNA reads TGCAGCAGTCCCAGTTACGATGCTTCCGGCTACACCTTC.